Below, 22 T cell receptor beta chains from the same sample are listed, as sequenced in a study of blood T cell repertoires in COVID-19. Here immunoSEQ multiplex PCR was the method, and the copy in TCRdb shows in-frame clones only, minus some. The sample has more than 70,000 clones, 75% to 90% seen once; the top ten hold 1% to 1.5%. The sequenced sample consisted of peripheral blood. The source of these receptors is an older man with active or convalescent COVID-19.

The gene calls are TRBV2 and TRBJ2-1; possibly TRBD2 for D (6 bases). The CDR3 has 16 amino acids. Germline V CDR1 and CDR2: SNHLY, FYNNEI. V was cut by 6 bases and J by 4 bases, with 19 bases left in between. The CDR3 sequence: CASRMSTTGLYNEQFF. DNA of the CDR3: TGTGCCAGCAGGATGAGTACGACGGGACTGTACAATGAGCAGTTCTTC. The full variable domain, with the rest looked up from reference TRBV2 and TRBJ2-1, is EPEVTQTPSHQVTQMGQEVILRCVPISNHLYFYWYRQILGQKVEFLVSFYNNEISEKSEIFDDQFSVERPDGSNFTLKIRSTKLEDSAMYFCASRMSTTGLYNEQFFGPGTRLTVL.

The rearrangement uses TRBV5-1 and TRBJ2-5; no clear D gene. Germline CDR1 is SGHRS and CDR2 is YFSETQ. The CDR3 contains 12 residues. V was shortened by 2 bases and J by 1 base, with 3 bases between the two germline ends. CDR3 in DNA: TGCGCCAGCAGCTTAGCCCAAGAGACCCAGTACTTC. Protein product: CASSLAQETQYF.

V and J are TRBV7-6 and TRBJ2-1, with 9 bases matching TRBD2. Unmatched junction bases numbered 11, after V lost 1 base and J lost 4 bases. This CDR3 region has 18 residues. Germline CDR1 reads SGHVS; CDR2 reads FNYEAQ. The CDR3 DNA follows: TGTGCCAGCAGCTTAGTTTCGCGGGAGGGCCGCAGTTACAATGAGCAGTTCTTC. This translates into CASSLVSREGRSYNEQFF.

This clone was seen more than once but under ten times. The chain links TRBV5-1 to TRBJ1-1, with TRBD1 matching 9 bases. The V gene's germline CDR1 is SGHRS and CDR2 YFSETQ. The CDR3 loop spans 17 amino acids. Germline trimming cut 0 bases from V and 6 bases from J; bases unmatched to any gene: 12. DNA for the CDR3: TGCGCCAGCAGCTTGGAACAGGGGGCGAGAAGTCGCGCTGAAGCTTTCTTT. Its protein is CASSLEQGARSRAEAFF.

The V call is TRBV3-1 (or the pseudogene TRBV3-2), the J call TRBJ1-2; 9 bases fit TRBD1. CDR3 length: 14 residues. CDR1 and CDR2 (germline): LGHDT, YNNKEL (reference sequence). J was trimmed by 4 bases and V by 2 bases; bases with no gene match: 2. The CDR3 coding sequence is TGTGCCAGCAGCCAATCGACAGGGGGCTATGGCTACACCTTC. Translation gives CASSQSTGGYGYTF.

The V gene is TRBV5-5, the J gene TRBJ1-1; D is possibly TRBD1 (5 bases). Per the germline V gene, CDR1 is SGHKS and CDR2 is YYEKEE (reference sequence). V was clipped by 2 bases and J by 0 bases, with 14 bases between them. The CDR3 length is 16 residues. The CDR3 bases are TGTGCCAGCAGCTTTGCGGCAGGGCAACTGAACACTGAAGCTTTCTTT. It encodes CASSFAAGQLNTEAFF.

The rearrangement joins TRBV29-1 to TRBJ1-3; D remains ambiguous. The CDR3 runs to 13 residues. V gave up 1 base and J gave up 3 bases, with 7 bases separating them. Germline-derived CDR1 and CDR2 are SQVTM and ANQGSEA. The CDR3 region is CSVEAMVGNTIYF. CDR3 nucleotides: TGCAGCGTTGAAGCTATGGTTGGAAACACCATATATTTT.

The chain joins TRBV27 to TRBJ2-1; 12 nucleotides align to TRBD2. J was trimmed by 0 bases and V by 6 bases; bases with no gene match: 24. The CDR3 is 23 residues long. Germline V gene lookup returns CDR1 MNHEY and CDR2 SMNVEV (reference sequence). The CDR3 DNA is TGTGCCAGCAGCGCACGGTGGCTAGCGGGAGGGCCACCCCGCTGGAGCTCCTACAATGAGCAGTTCTTC. Translation gives CASSARWLAGGPPRWSSYNEQFF.

The chain employs TRBV27 and TRBJ2-2; TRBD1 matches 8 bases. Germline loops: CDR1 MNHEY, CDR2 SMNVEV (reference sequence). V shed 5 bases, J shed 6 bases, and the junction held 11 bases outside the gene matches. The CDR3 contains 16 residues. The CDR3 sequence: CASSRRDRHLPGELFF. As DNA, the CDR3 is TGTGCCAGCAGTCGCCGGGACAGGCATCTACCCGGGGAGCTGTTTTTT.

The rearrangement joins TRBV12-2 to TRBJ2-2; the D call of TRBD1 is as the table states it, not checked on the DNA. TRBV12-2 is designated a pseudogene. There are 15 residues in the CDR3. CDR3 DNA: TGTGCAAGTCGCCACAACAGGGGGCATCCCGGGGAGCTGTTTTTT. Encoded protein: CASRHNRGHPGELFF.

V gene TRBV5-8 combines with J gene TRBJ2-3, with 13 bases fitting TRBD2. V lost 4 bases, J lost 4 bases, and 9 bases stayed unmatched. Germline loops: CDR1 SGHTS, CDR2 YDEGEE. CDR3 length: 17 residues. CDR3 in amino acids: CASSIGLAGADADTQYF. The CDR3 DNA reads as TGTGCCAGCAGCATCGGACTAGCGGGAGCGGACGCAGATACGCAGTATTTT.

The rearrangement links TRBV18 to TRBJ2-7, with D unresolved. This CDR3 contains 15 residues. The V gene lost 0 bases and the J gene lost 3 bases, with 12 bases spanning the gap. Germline loops: CDR1 KGHSH, CDR2 LQKENI. The CDR3: CASSPPSTTDYEQYF. The CDR3 region has the DNA TGTGCCAGCTCACCACCGAGTACCACAGACTACGAGCAGTACTTC.

This clone occurred a few times. The rearrangement uses TRBV27 and TRBJ2-1; D may be TRBD1 (5 bases). The CDR3 has 13 residues. Trimming pared 2 bases from V and 5 bases from J, leaving 7 bases between. CDR1 is MNHEY and CDR2 is SMNVEV in the germline V gene (reference sequence). For the CDR3, the DNA is TGTGCCAGCAGTTTACTGGGGCACAATGAGCAGTTCTTC. This codes for CASSLLGHNEQFF.

The chain is built from TRBV20-1 and TRBJ1-3; D unclear. V lost 3 bases, J lost 0 bases, and 15 bases lay in between. Germline values: CDR1 DFQATT, CDR2 SNEGSKA (reference sequence). This CDR3 comprises 16 residues. CDR3 loop: CSASTRLSSSGNTIYF. The CDR3 DNA is TGCAGTGCTAGTACCCGGCTCTCTAGCTCTGGAAACACCATATATTTT.

V gene TRBV5-1 combines with J gene TRBJ2-1; 10 bases map to TRBD2. V shed 3 bases, J shed 8 bases, and the junction held 8 bases outside the gene matches. The CDR3 extends over 15 amino acids. Germline-derived CDR1 and CDR2 are SGHRS and YFSETQ. The CDR3 sequence: CASSSTAAGGYEQFF. CDR3 bases: TGCGCCAGCAGCTCTACAGCAGCGGGAGGGTATGAGCAGTTCTTC.

This clone has a single count. The genes are TRBV5-4 and TRBJ1-1, with a weak D call TRBD1 (5 bases). The V end lost 3 bases, the J end lost 3 bases, and 18 bases lay between the germline ends. CDR1 and CDR2 from the germline V gene are SGHNT and YYREEE (reference sequence). The CDR3 extends over 16 amino acids. The CDR3 DNA reads TGTGCCAGCAGCTCAGGCGCGGGGGGGGAGTACACTGAAGCTTTCTTT. Encoded protein: CASSSGAGGEYTEAFF.

The chain is built from TRBV5-1 and TRBJ2-3; no firm D call. Germline CDR1 SGHRS, CDR2 YFSETQ. This CDR3 contains 15 residues. Trimming took off 0 bases at V and 2 bases at J, with 10 bases between the two ends. CDR3: CASSLATIHTDTQYF. As DNA, the CDR3 is TGCGCCAGCAGCTTGGCCACTATCCACACAGATACGCAGTATTTT.

The chain couples TRBV5-4 to TRBJ2-2; 10 bases are a match to TRBD2. This CDR3 has 16 residues. V was clipped by 7 bases and J by 4 bases; unmatched bases: 10. Germline CDR1 is SGHNT and CDR2 is YYREEE (reference sequence). CDR3 loop: CASFPAGGPGTGELFF. The CDR3 bases are TGTGCCAGCTTCCCAGCGGGAGGGCCAGGCACCGGGGAGCTGTTTTTT. Variable domain in full (rest from reference TRBV5-4 and TRBJ2-2): ETGVTQSPTHLIKTRGQQVTLRCSSQSGHNTVSWYQQALGQGPQFIFQYYREEENGRGNFPPRFSGLQFPNYSSELNVNALELDDSALYLCASFPAGGPGTGELFFGEGSRLTVL.

V usage is TRBV2 and J usage is TRBJ1-5; possibly TRBD1 for D (5 bases). The V end lost 3 bases, the J end lost 2 bases, and 11 bases lay between the germline ends. Looked up from germline, CDR1 is SNHLY and CDR2 is FYNNEI. The CDR3 is made up of 15 amino acids. CDR3 nucleotides: TGTGCCAGCAGTGATTCGGGGGTCGGCAATCAGCCCCAGCATTTT. Its translation is CASSDSGVGNQPQHF.

This chain joins TRBV11-2 and TRBJ1-2; 10 nucleotides agree with TRBD1. The CDR3 spans 14 residues. CDR1 and CDR2 (germline): SGHAT, FQNNGV. Germline trimming cut 5 bases from V and 4 bases from J; bases unmatched to any gene: 4. CDR3 DNA: TGTGCCAGCAGCCGGGGACAGGGGATCTATGGCTACACCTTC. Encoded protein: CASSRGQGIYGYTF. Supplemented by reference TRBV11-2 and TRBJ1-2, the full variable domain reads EAGVAQSPRYKIIEKRQSVAFWCNPISGHATLYWYQQILGQGPKLLIQFQNNGVVDDSQLPKDRFSAERLKGVDSTLKIQPAKLEDSAVYLCASSRGQGIYGYTFGSGTRLTVV.

The chain couples TRBV21-1 to TRBJ1-5. TRBV21-1 is listed as a pseudogene. The CDR3 totals 19 residues. The CDR3 region has the DNA TGTGCCAGCAGCAAAGTCCCGATTCGTGGCCAGCGGGTGAATCAGCCCCAGCATTTT. It yields the protein CASSKVPIRGQRVNQPQHF.

The genes are TRBV6-5 and TRBJ2-7; perhaps TRBD1 as D (6 bases). CDR1 is MNHEY, CDR2 SVGAGI, per germline. V gave up 11 bases and J gave up 2 bases, with 16 bases separating them. This CDR3 region has 13 residues. The CDR3 DNA is TGTGCCTCCCAGGGGCCAAGGGCCTACGAGCAGTACTTC. Its protein product is CASQGPRAYEQYF.